Below, 23 T cell receptor beta chains from the same sample are listed, as sequenced in a study of OX40 agonist ivuxolimab in advanced cancers. Profiling relied on immunoSEQ multiplex PCR, and the TCRdb table lists in-frame clones only, not all of them. The data contain roughly 36,000 clones, about 74% of them singletons. This material consisted of CD4+ or CD8+ T cells sorted from blood, taken in a trial of the OX40 agonist ivuxolimab. The origin of the receptors is an adult with an advanced solid tumor such as melanoma, head and neck, liver or kidney cancer.

The chain links TRBV19 to TRBJ2-3; D remains unclear. Germline V lookup: CDR1 LNHDA, CDR2 SQIVND (reference sequence). This CDR3 has 15 amino acids. V lost 3 bases and J lost 2, with 12 bases in between. CDR3: CASSIRRELTDTQYF. CDR3 coding DNA: TGTGCCAGTAGTATCCGAAGGGAACTCACAGATACGCAGTATTTT.

The table lists this clone with a few counts. The chain recombines TRBV7-8 with TRBJ2-1; D is uncertain. Trimming removed 2 bases at V and 2 bases at J, with 10 bases between. This CDR3 has 15 residues. Germline assignment: CDR1 SGHVS and CDR2 FQNEAQ. CDR3 region: CASSLRDRTYNEQFF. As DNA, the CDR3 is TGTGCCAGCAGCTTACGCGATAGGACCTACAATGAGCAGTTCTTC.

The J gene is TRBJ2-7, the V gene TRBV11-2; D is unclear. The CDR3 consists of 11 residues. Germline assignment: CDR1 SGHAT and CDR2 FQNNGV. V lost 2 bases and J 4 bases, leaving 3 bases between the germline ends. CDR3 in DNA: TGTGCCAGCAGCTTAATGTACGAGCAGTACTTC. The encoded protein is CASSLMYEQYF.

This chain uses TRBV5-1 with TRBJ1-6; D gene unclear. CDR1 and CDR2 from the germline V gene are SGHRS and YFSETQ. V was clipped by 0 bases and J by 6 bases, with 7 bases between them. The CDR3 is made up of 14 amino acids. This chain's CDR3 is CASSLGGRNSPLHF. The CDR3 DNA reads as TGCGCCAGCAGCTTGGGGGGTCGTAATTCACCCCTCCACTTT.

Within the sample, this clone is medium-sized. The chain uses TRBV6-1 and TRBJ2-7; D is perhaps TRBD2 (7 bases). Germline V gene sequence: CDR1 MNHNS, CDR2 SASEGT. The CDR3 has 12 amino acids. Trimming took off 11 bases at V and 0 bases at J, with 11 bases between the two ends. CDR3: CAGGATSYEQYF. The CDR3 DNA reads as TGTGCCGGGGGGGCCACCTCCTACGAGCAGTACTTC.

The J gene is TRBJ2-7, the V gene TRBV6-1; unclear D gene. The length of the CDR3 is 15 residues. V gave up 3 bases and J gave up 0 bases, with 12 bases separating them. Germline-derived CDR1 and CDR2 are MNHNS and SASEGT. The chain's CDR3 is CASSDRPHHSYEQYV. In nucleotides, the CDR3 is TGTGCCAGCAGTGACCGACCGCACCACTCCTACGAGCAGTACGTC.

In nucleotides, the CDR3 is TGTGCCAGCACCCCTGGGGGACAGCTGAACACTGAAGCTTTCTTT. It codes for CASTPGGQLNTEAFF. The chain joins TRBV7-8 to TRBJ1-1; TRBD1 matches 7 bases. CDR1 and CDR2 (germline): SGHVS, FQNEAQ. V gave up 7 bases and J gave up 0 bases; unmatched junction bases: 8. There are 15 residues in the CDR3.

This sequence joins TRBV4-2 and TRBJ2-2; D call uncertain. Germline V CDR1 and CDR2: LGHNA, YNFKEQ. V gave up 2 bases and J gave up 7 bases, with 17 bases separating them. The CDR3 length is 16 residues. CDR3 coding DNA: TGTGCCAGCAGCCAATCGGTGGCCCCAGGTCACGGGGAGCTGTTTTTT. Protein sequence: CASSQSVAPGHGELFF.

The J gene is TRBJ2-5, the V gene TRBV5-1; D may correspond to TRBD1 or TRBD2 (5 bases each). V was clipped by 0 bases and J by 5 bases, with 14 bases between them. CDR3 length: 15 amino acids. Per the germline V gene, CDR1 is SGHRS and CDR2 is YFSETQ. The CDR3 region has the DNA TGCGCCAGCAGCTTGGGGGACCCTCTGAGGGAGACCCAGTACTTC. This codes for CASSLGDPLRETQYF.

This chain links TRBV28 with TRBJ2-7, with 7 bases that match TRBD1. Looked up from germline, CDR1 is MDHEN and CDR2 is SYDVKM. There are 15 residues in the CDR3. The ends lost 6 bases at V and 2 bases at J; junction bases unmatched: 10. CDR3 DNA sequence: TGTGCCAGCAGGCACTACCGACAGGGAACCTACGAGCAGTACTTC. This codes for CASRHYRQGTYEQYF.

The rearrangement joins TRBV29-1 to TRBJ2-1; D unresolved. The CDR3 totals 12 residues. The germline V and J ends were trimmed by 3 bases and 5 bases, with 8 bases remaining between them. Per germline, CDR1 SQVTM and CDR2 ANQGSEA. The CDR3 sequence: CSVDGMNNEQFF. The CDR3, as DNA: TGCAGCGTTGACGGAATGAACAATGAGCAGTTCTTC.

The J gene is TRBJ2-5, the V gene TRBV5-1, with D tentatively TRBD2 (5 bases). The CDR3 runs to 15 residues. CDR1 SGHRS and CDR2 YFSETQ come from the germline V gene. Trimming cost V 3 bases and J 3 bases, with 15 bases left between them. CDR3 in DNA: TGCGCCAGCAGCTCGGCCCCATCCGGGAAAGAGACCCAGTACTTC. It translates to CASSSAPSGKETQYF.

The rearrangement links TRBV18 to TRBJ1-1, with D hard to call. Germline V gives CDR1 KGHSH, CDR2 LQKENI. The CDR3 has 15 amino acids. The ends were cut back, 0 bases at V and 4 bases at J, with 12 bases in the middle. The CDR3 sequence is CASSPPIARSTEAFF. CDR3 DNA: TGTGCCAGCTCACCACCGATAGCCCGGAGCACTGAAGCTTTCTTT. The full variable domain, in which reference TRBV18 and TRBJ1-1 provide the parts outside the CDR3, is NAGVMQNPRHLVRRRGQEARLRCSPMKGHSHVYWYRQLPEEGLKFMVYLQKENIIDESGMPKERFSAEFPKEGPSILRIQQVVRGDSAAYFCASSPPIARSTEAFFGQGTRLTVV.

This clone was seen once. The chain combines TRBV28 with TRBJ2-3; D might be TRBD2 (5 bases). Germline V CDR1 and CDR2: MDHEN, SYDVKM. V was shortened by 6 bases and J by 6 bases, with 19 bases between the two germline ends. The CDR3 contains 15 residues. CDR3 region: CASSPERVVRDTQYF. CDR3 coding DNA: TGTGCCAGCAGCCCTGAGAGGGTCGTGAGGGATACGCAGTATTTT.

The chain combines TRBV5-8 with TRBJ1-2; TRBD1 matches at 8 bases. Looked up from germline, CDR1 is SGHTS and CDR2 is YDEGEE. The CDR3 length is 14 residues. The junction had 10 bases not matched to a gene; V was cut back by 4 bases and J by 8 bases. CDR3 nucleotides: TGTGCCAGCAGCCCGGGACAGGTGCAAAGGGGCTACACCTTC. Amino acids: CASSPGQVQRGYTF.

The rearrangement uses TRBV27 and TRBJ2-7; a possible D gene is TRBD1 (7 bases). V lost 5 bases and J lost 4, with 18 bases in between. Looked up from germline, CDR1 is MNHEY and CDR2 is SMNVEV (reference sequence). The CDR3 has 15 amino acids. CDR3 loop: CASSLSHRGLYEQYF. The CDR3 DNA sequence: TGTGCCAGCAGTCTTTCTCACAGGGGACTGTACGAGCAGTACTTC.

V gene TRBV6-1 combines with J gene TRBJ1-2; possibly TRBD1 for D (5 bases). This CDR3 is 13 amino acids long. V was clipped by 0 bases and J by 8 bases, with 10 bases between them. From germline, CDR1 is MNHNS and CDR2 SASEGT. CDR3 loop: CASSEAGVRGYTF. In nucleotides, the CDR3 is TGTGCCAGCAGTGAAGCGGGGGTAAGGGGCTACACCTTC.

This clone came up a few times. The J gene is TRBJ2-5, the V gene TRBV2; D possibly corresponds to TRBD1 (6 bases). Deletions cut 7 bases from V and 5 bases from J, with 14 bases between. Germline values: CDR1 SNHLY, CDR2 FYNNEI. The CDR3 runs 13 residues. The CDR3 loop is CASKVQQGETQYF. The CDR3 DNA is TGTGCCAGCAAGGTTCAGCAGGGGGAGACCCAGTACTTC. The full variable domain, with the rest looked up from reference TRBV2 and TRBJ2-5, is EPEVTQTPSHQVTQMGQEVILRCVPISNHLYFYWYRQILGQKVEFLVSFYNNEISEKSEIFDDQFSVERPDGSNFTLKIRSTKLEDSAMYFCASKVQQGETQYFGPGTRLLVL.

The count of this clone is one. The rearrangement links TRBV29-1 to TRBJ2-3, with a tentative D call TRBD2 (5 bases). CDR1 SQVTM and CDR2 ANQGSEA come from the germline V gene. This CDR3 comprises 15 residues. V lost 2 bases, J lost 2 bases, and 14 bases lay in between. CDR3 in DNA: TGCAGCGTTGAACCTAGCCAGGAACCCACAGATACGCAGTATTTT. Protein product: CSVEPSQEPTDTQYF.

This rearrangement joins TRBV11-2 to TRBJ1-1; 7 positions match TRBD1. This CDR3 comprises 16 residues. With 5 bases clipped from V and 6 bases from J, the junction kept 15 bases outside the gene matches. Germline V gene data show CDR1 as SGHAT and CDR2 as FQNNGV. The CDR3: CASSIWVGRGDAEAFF. Here the CDR3 DNA reads TGTGCCAGCAGCATCTGGGTGGGCAGGGGGGACGCTGAAGCTTTCTTT.

The rearrangement joins TRBV2 to TRBJ1-4; D uncertain. Looked up from germline, CDR1 is SNHLY and CDR2 is FYNNEI. This CDR3 is built from 15 residues. Trimming removed 6 bases at V and 5 bases at J, with 16 bases between. CDR3 nucleotide sequence: TGTGCCAGCAGGATAACCGGGTCTTCAAATGAAAAACTGTTTTTT. Translated: CASRITGSSNEKLFF.

The chain has TRBV19 and TRBJ2-4, with no clear D. V gave up 5 bases and J gave up 0 bases, with 11 bases separating them. CDR3 length: 15 residues. Germline assignment: CDR1 LNHDA and CDR2 SQIVND (reference sequence). The CDR3 spells CASSADGIAKNIQYF. Written as DNA, the CDR3 is TGTGCCAGTAGTGCCGACGGTATAGCCAAAAACATTCAGTACTTC.

The chain recombines TRBV7-2 with TRBJ2-2, with 12 bases that match TRBD1. Germline CDR1 is SGHTA and CDR2 is FQGNSA. The CDR3 consists of 16 residues. V lost 0 bases to trimming and J lost 6 bases; unmatched junction nucleotides: 2. The CDR3 sequence: CASSLAGQGAAGELFF. The CDR3 DNA sequence: TGTGCCAGCAGCTTAGCGGGACAGGGGGCGGCCGGGGAGCTGTTTTTT.